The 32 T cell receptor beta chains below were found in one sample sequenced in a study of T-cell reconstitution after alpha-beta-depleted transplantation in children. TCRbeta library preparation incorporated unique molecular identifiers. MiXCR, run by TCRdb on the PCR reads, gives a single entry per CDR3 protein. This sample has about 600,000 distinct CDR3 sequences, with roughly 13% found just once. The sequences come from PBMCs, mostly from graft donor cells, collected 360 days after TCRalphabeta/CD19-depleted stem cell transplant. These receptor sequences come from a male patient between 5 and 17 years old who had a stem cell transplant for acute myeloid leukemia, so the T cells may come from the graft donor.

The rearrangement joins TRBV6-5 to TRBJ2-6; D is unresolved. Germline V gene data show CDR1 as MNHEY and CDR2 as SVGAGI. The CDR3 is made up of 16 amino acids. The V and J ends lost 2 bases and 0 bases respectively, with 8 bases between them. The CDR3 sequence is CASSYMGTSGANVLTF. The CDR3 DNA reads TGTGCCAGCAGTTACATGGGAACCTCTGGGGCCAACGTCCTGACTTTC.

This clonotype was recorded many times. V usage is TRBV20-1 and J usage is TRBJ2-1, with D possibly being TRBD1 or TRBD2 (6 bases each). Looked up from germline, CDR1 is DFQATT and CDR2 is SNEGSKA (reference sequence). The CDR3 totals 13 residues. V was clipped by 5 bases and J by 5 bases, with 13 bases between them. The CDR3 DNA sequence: TGCAGTGCTGGGGGGCAGGGACACAATGAGCAGTTCTTC. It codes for CSAGGQGHNEQFF.

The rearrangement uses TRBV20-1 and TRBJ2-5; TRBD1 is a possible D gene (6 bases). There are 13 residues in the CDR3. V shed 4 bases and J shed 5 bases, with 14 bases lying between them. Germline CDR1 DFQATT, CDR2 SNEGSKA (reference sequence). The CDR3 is CSAILGADETQYF. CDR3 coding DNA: TGCAGTGCTATTTTGGGGGCGGACGAGACCCAGTACTTC.

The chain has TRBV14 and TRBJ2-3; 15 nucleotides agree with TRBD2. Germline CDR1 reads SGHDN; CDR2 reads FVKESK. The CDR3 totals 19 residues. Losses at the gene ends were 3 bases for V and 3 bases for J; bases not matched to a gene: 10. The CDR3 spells CASSHPGTSGRIRTDTQYF. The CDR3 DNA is TGTGCCAGCAGCCATCCTGGGACTAGCGGGAGGATAAGGACAGATACGCAGTATTTT.

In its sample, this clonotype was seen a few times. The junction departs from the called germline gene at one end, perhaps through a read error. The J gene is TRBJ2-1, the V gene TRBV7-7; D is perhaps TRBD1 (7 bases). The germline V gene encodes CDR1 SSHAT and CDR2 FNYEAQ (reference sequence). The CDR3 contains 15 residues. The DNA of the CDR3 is TGTGCTAGCAGCTTAGCGCCCCAGGGGGGCAATGAGCAGTTCTTC. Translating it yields CASSLAPQGGNEQFF. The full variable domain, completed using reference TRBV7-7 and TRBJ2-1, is GAGVSQSPRYKVTKRGQDVTLRCDPISSHATLYWYQQALGQGPEFLTYFNYEAQPDKSGLPSDRFSAERPEGSISTLTIQRTEQRDSAMYRCASSLAPQGGNEQFFGPGTRLTVL.

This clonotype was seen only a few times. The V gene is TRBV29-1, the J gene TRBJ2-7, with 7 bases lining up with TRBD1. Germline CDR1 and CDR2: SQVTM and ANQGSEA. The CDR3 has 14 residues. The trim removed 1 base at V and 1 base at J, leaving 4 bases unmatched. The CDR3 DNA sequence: TGCAGCGTTGAAGCCACAGGGGCTTCCTACGAGCAGTACTTC. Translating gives CSVEATGASYEQYF.

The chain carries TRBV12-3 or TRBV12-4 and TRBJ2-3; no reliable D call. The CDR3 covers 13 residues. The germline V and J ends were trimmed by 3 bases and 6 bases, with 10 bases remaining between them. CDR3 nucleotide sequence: TGTGCCAGCAGTTTTATCCCATCCGATACGCAGTATTTT. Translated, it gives CASSFIPSDTQYF.

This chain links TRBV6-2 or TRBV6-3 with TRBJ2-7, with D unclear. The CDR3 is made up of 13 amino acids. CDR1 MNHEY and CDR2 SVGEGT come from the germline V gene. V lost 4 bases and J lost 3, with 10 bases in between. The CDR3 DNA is TGTGCCAGCAGTTTCGCCTTACGCTACGAGCAGTACTTC. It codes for CASSFALRYEQYF.

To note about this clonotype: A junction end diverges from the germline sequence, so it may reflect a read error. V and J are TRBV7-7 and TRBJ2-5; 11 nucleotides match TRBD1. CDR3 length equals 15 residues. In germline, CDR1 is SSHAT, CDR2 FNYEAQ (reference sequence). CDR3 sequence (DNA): TGTGCTAGCAGCTTAGGGGACAGGGGGCAAGAGACCCAGTACTTC. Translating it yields CASSLGDRGQETQYF. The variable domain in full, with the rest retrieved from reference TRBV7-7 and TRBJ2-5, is GAGVSQSPRYKVTKRGQDVTLRCDPISSHATLYWYQQALGQGPEFLTYFNYEAQPDKSGLPSDRFSAERPEGSISTLTIQRTEQRDSAMYRCASSLGDRGQETQYFGPGTRLLVL.

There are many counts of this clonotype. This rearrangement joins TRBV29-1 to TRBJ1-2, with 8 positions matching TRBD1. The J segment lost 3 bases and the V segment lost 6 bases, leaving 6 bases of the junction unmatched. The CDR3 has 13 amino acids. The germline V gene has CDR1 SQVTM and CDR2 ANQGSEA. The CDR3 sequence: CSVPGTGYYGYTF. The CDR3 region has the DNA TGCAGCGTCCCAGGGACAGGATACTATGGCTACACCTTC.

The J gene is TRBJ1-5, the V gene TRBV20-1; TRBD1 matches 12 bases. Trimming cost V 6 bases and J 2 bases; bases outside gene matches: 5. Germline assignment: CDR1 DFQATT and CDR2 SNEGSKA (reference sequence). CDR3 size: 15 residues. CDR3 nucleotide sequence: TGCAGTGCCCCGGGACAGGGGGCCCGCAATCAGCCCCAGCATTTT. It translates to CSAPGQGARNQPQHF.

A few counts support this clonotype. The chain's CDR3 is CASSPSPLLRQGPSAQYF. CDR3 DNA: TGTGCCAGCAGCCCCTCCCCACTTCTGAGACAGGGCCCGAGTGCCCAGTACTTC. This chain uses TRBV6-1 with TRBJ2-5; 7 nucleotides align to TRBD1. Germline-derived CDR1 and CDR2 are MNHNS and SASEGT. The CDR3 length is 18 residues. J was trimmed by 9 bases and V by 6 bases; bases with no gene match: 25.

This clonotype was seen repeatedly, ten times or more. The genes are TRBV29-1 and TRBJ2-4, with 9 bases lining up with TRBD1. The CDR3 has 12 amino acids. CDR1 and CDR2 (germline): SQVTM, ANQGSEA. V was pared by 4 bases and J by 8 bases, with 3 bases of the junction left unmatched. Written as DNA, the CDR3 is TGCAGCGTTGTTGGACAGGGGTACATTCAGTACTTC. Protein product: CSVVGQGYIQYF.

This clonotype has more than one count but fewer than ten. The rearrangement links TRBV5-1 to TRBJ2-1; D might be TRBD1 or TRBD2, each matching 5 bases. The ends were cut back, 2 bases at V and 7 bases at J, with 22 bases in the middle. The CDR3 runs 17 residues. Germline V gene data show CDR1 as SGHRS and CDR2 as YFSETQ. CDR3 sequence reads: CASSLLISGRTQNEQFF. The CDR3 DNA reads TGCGCCAGCAGCTTACTAATCTCGGGACGGACCCAGAATGAGCAGTTCTTC.

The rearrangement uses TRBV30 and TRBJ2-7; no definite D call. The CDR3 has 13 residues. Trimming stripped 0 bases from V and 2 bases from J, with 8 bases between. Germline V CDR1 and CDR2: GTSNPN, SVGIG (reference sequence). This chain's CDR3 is CAWSVNSPYEQYF. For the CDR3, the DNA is TGTGCCTGGAGTGTAAACAGTCCCTACGAGCAGTACTTC.

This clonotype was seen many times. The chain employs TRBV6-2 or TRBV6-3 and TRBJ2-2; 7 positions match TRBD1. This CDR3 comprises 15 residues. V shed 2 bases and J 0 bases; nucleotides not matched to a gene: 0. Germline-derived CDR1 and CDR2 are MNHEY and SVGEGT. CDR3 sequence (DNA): TGTGCCAGCAGTTACGGGACAGCGAACACCGGGGAGCTGTTTTTT. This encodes CASSYGTANTGELFF.

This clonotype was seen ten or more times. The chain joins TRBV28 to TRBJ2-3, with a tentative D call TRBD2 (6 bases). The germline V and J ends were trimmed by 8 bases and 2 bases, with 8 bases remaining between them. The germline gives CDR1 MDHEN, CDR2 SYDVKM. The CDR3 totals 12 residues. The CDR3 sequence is CASGRSTDTQYF. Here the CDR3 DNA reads TGTGCCAGCGGGAGGTCCACAGATACGCAGTATTTT.

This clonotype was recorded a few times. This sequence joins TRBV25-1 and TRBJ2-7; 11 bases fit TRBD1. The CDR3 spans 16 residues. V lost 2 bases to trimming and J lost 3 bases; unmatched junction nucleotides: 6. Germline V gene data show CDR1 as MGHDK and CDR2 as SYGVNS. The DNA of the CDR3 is TGTGCCAGCAGTGAAAATCCAGGGACAGGGGGCTACGAGCAGTACTTC. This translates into CASSENPGTGGYEQYF.

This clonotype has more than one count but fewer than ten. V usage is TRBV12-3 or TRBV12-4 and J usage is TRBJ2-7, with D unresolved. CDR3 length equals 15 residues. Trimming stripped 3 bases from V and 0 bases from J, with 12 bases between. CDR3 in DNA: TGTGCCAGCAGTTTTGGTCAGTCTGGCTCCTACGAGCAGTACTTC. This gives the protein CASSFGQSGSYEQYF.

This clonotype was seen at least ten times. The CDR3 spells CAISRGGGEQYF. CDR3 DNA: TGTGCCATCAGTCGGGGTGGCGGCGAGCAGTACTTC. This sequence joins TRBV10-3 and TRBJ2-7; possibly TRBD2 for D (5 bases). The germline CDR1 and CDR2 sequences are ENHRY and SYGVKD. The length of the CDR3 is 12 residues. Trimming removed 5 bases from V and 6 bases from J, with 11 bases in between.

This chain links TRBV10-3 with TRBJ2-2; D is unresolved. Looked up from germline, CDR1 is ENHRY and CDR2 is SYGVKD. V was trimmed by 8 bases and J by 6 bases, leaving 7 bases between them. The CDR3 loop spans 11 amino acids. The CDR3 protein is CAIALSGELFF. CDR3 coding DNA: TGTGCCATCGCTTTGTCCGGGGAGCTGTTTTTT.

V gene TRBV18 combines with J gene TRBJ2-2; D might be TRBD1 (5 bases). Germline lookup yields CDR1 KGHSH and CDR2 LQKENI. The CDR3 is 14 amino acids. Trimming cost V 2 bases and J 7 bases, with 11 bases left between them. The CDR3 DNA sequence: TGTGCCAGCTCACCAGGGGCCGATGACGGGGAGCTGTTTTTT. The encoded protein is CASSPGADDGELFF.

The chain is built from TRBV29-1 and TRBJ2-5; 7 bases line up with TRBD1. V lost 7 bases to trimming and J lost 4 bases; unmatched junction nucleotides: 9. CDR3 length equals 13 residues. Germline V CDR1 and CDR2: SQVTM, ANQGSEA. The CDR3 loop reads CSARTGGAETQYF. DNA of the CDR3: TGCAGCGCCCGGACAGGCGGCGCAGAGACCCAGTACTTC.

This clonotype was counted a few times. In nucleotides, the CDR3 is TGTGCCAGCAGCTCGGGACTTTTTACCTACGAGCAGTACTTC. Protein sequence: CASSSGLFTYEQYF. The genes are TRBV7-2 and TRBJ2-7, with D perhaps TRBD2 (6 bases). The V gene lost 4 bases and the J gene lost 2 bases, with 12 bases spanning the gap. The CDR3 is made up of 14 amino acids. Per the germline V gene, CDR1 is SGHTA and CDR2 is FQGNSA. Full variable domain (missing parts from reference TRBV7-2 and TRBJ2-7): GAGVSQSPSNKVTEKGKDVELRCDPISGHTALYWYRQSLGQGLEFLIYFQGNSAPDKSGLPSDRFSAERTGGSVSTLTIQRTQQEDSAVYLCASSSGLFTYEQYFGPGTRLTVT.

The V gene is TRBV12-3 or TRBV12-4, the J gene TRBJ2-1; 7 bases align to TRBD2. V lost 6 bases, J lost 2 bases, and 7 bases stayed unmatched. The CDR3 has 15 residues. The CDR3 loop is CASRQTGGTYNEQFF. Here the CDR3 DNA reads TGTGCCAGCAGACAGACCGGGGGGACCTACAATGAGCAGTTCTTC.

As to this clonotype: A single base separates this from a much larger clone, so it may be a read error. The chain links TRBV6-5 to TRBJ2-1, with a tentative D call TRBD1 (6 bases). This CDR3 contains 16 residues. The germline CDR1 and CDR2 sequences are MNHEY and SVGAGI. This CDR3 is CASSYNREWSYNEQIF. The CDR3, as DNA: TGTGCCAGCAGTTACAACAGGGAATGGTCCTACAATGAGCAGATCTTC.

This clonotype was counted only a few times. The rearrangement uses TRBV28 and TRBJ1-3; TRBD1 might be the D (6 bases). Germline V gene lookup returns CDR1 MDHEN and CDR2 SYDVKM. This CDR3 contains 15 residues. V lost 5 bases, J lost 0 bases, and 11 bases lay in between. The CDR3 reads CASSGIGGSGNTIYF. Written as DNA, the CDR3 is TGTGCCAGCAGTGGGATAGGGGGCTCTGGAAACACCATATATTTT. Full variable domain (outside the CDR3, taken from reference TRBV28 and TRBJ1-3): DVKVTQSSRYLVKRTGEKVFLECVQDMDHENMFWYRQDPGLGLRLIYFSYDVKMKEKGDIPEGYSVSREKKERFSLILESASTNQTSMYLCASSGIGGSGNTIYFGEGSWLTVV.

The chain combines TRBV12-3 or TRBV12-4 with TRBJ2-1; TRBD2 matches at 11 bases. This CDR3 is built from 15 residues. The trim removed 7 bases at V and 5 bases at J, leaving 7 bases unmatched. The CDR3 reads CASNRILAGDNEQFF. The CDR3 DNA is TGTGCCAGCAATAGAATACTAGCGGGAGACAATGAGCAGTTCTTC.

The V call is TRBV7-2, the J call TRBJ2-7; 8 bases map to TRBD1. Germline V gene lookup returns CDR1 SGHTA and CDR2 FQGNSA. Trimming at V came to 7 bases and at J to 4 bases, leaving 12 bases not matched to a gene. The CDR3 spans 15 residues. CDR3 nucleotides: TGTGCCAGCACCTCTCCTTGGACAGGGTCTTACGAGCAGTACTTC. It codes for CASTSPWTGSYEQYF. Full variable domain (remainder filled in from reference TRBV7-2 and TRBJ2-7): GAGVSQSPSNKVTEKGKDVELRCDPISGHTALYWYRQSLGQGLEFLIYFQGNSAPDKSGLPSDRFSAERTGGSVSTLTIQRTQQEDSAVYLCASTSPWTGSYEQYFGPGTRLTVT.

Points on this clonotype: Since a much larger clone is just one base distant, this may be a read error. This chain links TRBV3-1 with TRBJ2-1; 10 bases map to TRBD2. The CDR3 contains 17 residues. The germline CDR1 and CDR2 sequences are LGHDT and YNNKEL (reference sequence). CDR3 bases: TGTGCCAGCACCCAAGGAAGGACTAGCGGACCTGGGAATGAGCAGTTCTTC. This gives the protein CASTQGRTSGPGNEQFF.

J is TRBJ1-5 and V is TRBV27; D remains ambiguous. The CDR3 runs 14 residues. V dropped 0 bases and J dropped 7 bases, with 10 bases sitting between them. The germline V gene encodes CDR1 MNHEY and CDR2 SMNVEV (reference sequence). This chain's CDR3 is CASSLSKGIQPQHF. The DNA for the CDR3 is TGTGCCAGCAGTTTATCGAAGGGAATCCAGCCCCAGCATTTT.

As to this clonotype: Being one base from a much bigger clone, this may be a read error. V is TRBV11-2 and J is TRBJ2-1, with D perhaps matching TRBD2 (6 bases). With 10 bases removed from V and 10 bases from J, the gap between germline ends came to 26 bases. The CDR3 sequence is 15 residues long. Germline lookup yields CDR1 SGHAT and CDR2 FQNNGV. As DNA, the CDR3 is TGTGCCACGCAGGAGGGAGTAGCGATTACAATGGAGCAGTTCTTC. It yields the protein CATQEGVAITMEQFF. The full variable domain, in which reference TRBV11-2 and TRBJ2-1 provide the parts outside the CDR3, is EAGVAQSPRYKIIEKRQSVAFWCNPISGHATLYWYQQILGQGPKLLIQFQNNGVVDDSQLPKDRFSAERLKGVDSTLKIQPAKLEDSAVYLCATQEGVAITMEQFFGPGTRLTVL.